The rows below give T cell receptor beta chains drawn from one sample of a study of blood T cell repertoires in COVID-19. Repertoires were generated with immunoSEQ multiplex PCR, while TCRdb's copy carries only in-frame clones and drops some. The sample holds approximately 250,000 clones; about 89% are singletons and the top ten take about 10%. The specimen sequenced was peripheral blood. These receptors were taken from a man aged 35 to 55 with active or convalescent COVID-19. Both conserved end residues are part of each CDR3. The order of the fields is V gene, J gene, CDR3 protein.

v_call: TRBV4-1; j_call: TRBJ1-6; cdr3_aa: CASSQGEDRTDSPLHF
v_call: TRBV28; j_call: TRBJ1-2; cdr3_aa: CASSSPGQGNYGYTF
v_call: TRBV6-1; j_call: TRBJ2-3; cdr3_aa: CASSDGGGGSDTQYF
v_call: TRBV6-1; j_call: TRBJ2-7; cdr3_aa: CASSEAGGWGYEQYF
v_call: TRBV6-5; j_call: TRBJ1-5; cdr3_aa: CASSYPTCWSNQPQHF
v_call: TRBV9; j_call: TRBJ2-7; cdr3_aa: CASSAPDNHEQYF
v_call: TRBV4-1; j_call: TRBJ1-5; cdr3_aa: CASSPTDSYNQPQHF
v_call: TRBV10-3; j_call: TRBJ1-2; cdr3_aa: CAISEGNGNYGYTF
v_call: TRBV19; j_call: TRBJ2-3; cdr3_aa: CASSTRGGYTDTQYF
v_call: TRBV28; j_call: TRBJ1-4; cdr3_aa: CASKRQLGEKLFF
v_call: TRBV30; j_call: TRBJ1-2; cdr3_aa: CAWTRNYGYTF
v_call: TRBV6-5; j_call: TRBJ1-2; cdr3_aa: CASSYITGGDGYTF
v_call: TRBV7-9; j_call: TRBJ2-5; cdr3_aa: CASSPAGPLLETQYF
v_call: TRBV3-1/TRBV3-2; j_call: TRBJ2-1; cdr3_aa: CASSQEGPGTSGVNEQFF
v_call: TRBV6-5; j_call: TRBJ2-1; cdr3_aa: CASSRTGDSYNEQFF
v_call: TRBV6-5; j_call: TRBJ1-1; cdr3_aa: CASSYKGATEAFF
v_call: TRBV24-1; j_call: TRBJ1-5; cdr3_aa: CATSDQGDQPQHF
v_call: TRBV6-6; j_call: TRBJ2-7; cdr3_aa: CASSYSGQGAVEQYF
v_call: TRBV12-3/TRBV12-4; j_call: TRBJ2-3; cdr3_aa: CASSRIEADTQYF
v_call: TRBV10-3; j_call: TRBJ1-5; cdr3_aa: CAISPPGGQPQHF
v_call: TRBV11-2; j_call: TRBJ2-5; cdr3_aa: CASSLQGETQYF
v_call: TRBV11-2; j_call: TRBJ2-3; cdr3_aa: CASSSAAQGLTTADTQYF
v_call: TRBV6-5; j_call: TRBJ1-1; cdr3_aa: CASSRDTLNTEAFF
v_call: TRBV28; j_call: TRBJ2-7; cdr3_aa: CASRSHGTAYEQYF
v_call: TRBV5-5; j_call: TRBJ2-1; cdr3_aa: CASSLREGHEQFF
v_call: TRBV4-1; j_call: TRBJ1-1; cdr3_aa: CASSQATGVTEAFF
v_call: TRBV24-1; j_call: TRBJ2-3; cdr3_aa: CATSDPSRKSTDTQYF
v_call: TRBV6-5; j_call: TRBJ1-2; cdr3_aa: CASKRDGQGLYGYTF
v_call: TRBV11-1; j_call: TRBJ2-2; cdr3_aa: CASSLGGQNTGELFF
v_call: TRBV9; j_call: TRBJ1-4; cdr3_aa: CASSRTPRDSNEKLFF
v_call: TRBV7-9; j_call: TRBJ2-1; cdr3_aa: CASSPGVGAFF
v_call: TRBV5-1; j_call: TRBJ2-5; cdr3_aa: CASSLGTGDQETQYF
v_call: TRBV5-4; j_call: TRBJ2-2; cdr3_aa: CASSLGLAVNTGELFF
v_call: TRBV11-3; j_call: TRBJ2-7; cdr3_aa: CASSLDRGGGEQYF
v_call: TRBV21-1; j_call: TRBJ1-1; cdr3_aa: CASSKQGRMAHTEAFF
v_call: TRBV9; j_call: TRBJ1-2; cdr3_aa: CASSVGEGSTYGYTF
v_call: TRBV5-6; j_call: TRBJ2-7; cdr3_aa: CASSPTGASEQYF
v_call: TRBV7-8; j_call: TRBJ2-7; cdr3_aa: CASSNSGADWDEQYF
v_call: TRBV24-1; j_call: TRBJ1-1; cdr3_aa: CATSGPGNTEAFF
v_call: TRBV15; j_call: TRBJ2-7; cdr3_aa: CATSRGGGQPYF
v_call: TRBV4-1; j_call: TRBJ2-7; cdr3_aa: CASSPLAGLAGEGEQYF
v_call: TRBV9; j_call: TRBJ2-3; cdr3_aa: CASRPLLAGISDTQYF
v_call: TRBV21-1; j_call: TRBJ1-4; cdr3_aa: CATEKGSRGGGEKLFF
v_call: TRBV5-1; j_call: TRBJ1-1; cdr3_aa: CASSSPGGTEAFF
v_call: TRBV9; j_call: TRBJ2-1; cdr3_aa: CASSAPLAGGLSYNEQFF
v_call: TRBV11-1; j_call: TRBJ2-1; cdr3_aa: CASSLGEGQNNEQFF
v_call: TRBV28; j_call: TRBJ1-2; cdr3_aa: CASRSGQPNGYTF
v_call: TRBV5-8; j_call: TRBJ1-1; cdr3_aa: CASSFGPGGVRAFF
v_call: TRBV10-3; j_call: TRBJ1-6; cdr3_aa: CAISESLGQISPLHF
v_call: TRBV15; j_call: TRBJ1-4; cdr3_aa: CATSREPLRQNEKLFF
v_call: TRBV7-6; j_call: TRBJ1-6; cdr3_aa: CASSSKDRGLSSPLHF
v_call: TRBV21-1; j_call: TRBJ2-5; cdr3_aa: CASSRGGSKETQYF
v_call: TRBV12-3/TRBV12-4; j_call: TRBJ2-5; cdr3_aa: CASTGPDETQYF
v_call: TRBV5-1; j_call: TRBJ1-1; cdr3_aa: CASSFEQRGTEAFF
v_call: TRBV29-1; j_call: TRBJ1-2; cdr3_aa: CSVVQGRGYTF
v_call: TRBV7-8; j_call: TRBJ1-1; cdr3_aa: CASSLVGHLNTEAFF